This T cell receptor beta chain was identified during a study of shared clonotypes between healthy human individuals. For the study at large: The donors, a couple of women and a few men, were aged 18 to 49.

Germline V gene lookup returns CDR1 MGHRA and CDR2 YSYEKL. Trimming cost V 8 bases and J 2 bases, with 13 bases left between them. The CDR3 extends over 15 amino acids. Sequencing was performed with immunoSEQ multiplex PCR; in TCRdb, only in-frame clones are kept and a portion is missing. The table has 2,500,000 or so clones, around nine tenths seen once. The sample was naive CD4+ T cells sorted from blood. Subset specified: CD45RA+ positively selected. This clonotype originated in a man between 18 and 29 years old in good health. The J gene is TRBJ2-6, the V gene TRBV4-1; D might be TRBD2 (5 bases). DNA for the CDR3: TGCGCCAGCGATCCTGGGCGGGCTGGGGCCAACGTCCTGACTTTC. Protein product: CASDPGRAGANVLTF.